These 16 T cell receptor beta chains were sequenced from one sample in a study of PD-1 blockade in mismatch repair-deficient tumors. The assay was immunoSEQ multiplex PCR, and TCRdb's table has in-frame clones only and misses some. The sample lists tens of thousands of clones; 81% were seen once. The source material was peripheral blood, sampled 12 weeks after starting pembrolizumab. These TCRs come from an adult with mismatch repair-deficient cancer.

The gene calls are TRBV7-2 and TRBJ2-3; 9 nucleotides match TRBD2. The trim removed 2 bases at V and 3 bases at J, leaving 12 bases unmatched. CDR3 length equals 18 residues. Germline CDR1 is SGHTA and CDR2 is FQGNSA. The CDR3 protein is CASSLLPSGIGFTDTQYF. The CDR3 region has the DNA TGTGCCAGCAGCTTATTACCTAGCGGGATTGGGTTTACAGATACGCAGTATTTT.

J is TRBJ2-1 and V is TRBV29-1; 14 nucleotides line up with TRBD2. The V and J ends lost 6 bases and 6 bases, in that order; junction bases with no gene match: 4. The CDR3 spans 14 residues. The V gene's germline CDR1 is SQVTM and CDR2 ANQGSEA. For the CDR3, the DNA is TGCAGCGTCCCCGGGACTAGCGGGAGCAATGAGCAGTTCTTC. Its protein product is CSVPGTSGSNEQFF.

V and J are TRBV18 and TRBJ1-2; possible D gene TRBD1, 6 bases. Trimming took 1 base from V and 8 from J, leaving 8 bases between them. CDR1 and CDR2 from the germline V gene are KGHSH and LQKENI. The CDR3 spans 12 residues. Here the CDR3 reads CASSPQGHGYTF. In DNA, the CDR3 is TGTGCCAGCTCACCACAGGGACACGGCTACACCTTC.

The rearrangement links TRBV27 to TRBJ2-7; D tentatively fits TRBD1 or TRBD2 (6 bases each). Trimming stripped 4 bases from V and 2 bases from J, with 12 bases between. Germline V gene lookup returns CDR1 MNHEY and CDR2 SMNVEV (reference sequence). This CDR3 has 14 residues. The CDR3 DNA reads TGTGCCAGCAGTTGGGGGGCTATGACCTACGAGCAGTACTTC. Amino acids: CASSWGAMTYEQYF.

The V gene is TRBV19, the J gene TRBJ1-4; TRBD1 is a possible D gene (5 bases). Germline CDR1 is LNHDA and CDR2 is SQIVND (reference sequence). V was pared by 3 bases and J by 5 bases, with 10 bases between. The CDR3 spans 14 residues. The CDR3 nucleotides read TGTGCCAGTAGTATTGGGGGAGAGAATGAAAAACTGTTTTTT. Translating gives CASSIGGENEKLFF.

The V gene is TRBV7-2, the J gene TRBJ2-7; 7 bases match TRBD1. The CDR3 sequence is 14 residues long. V was clipped by 4 bases and J by 0 bases; unmatched bases: 3. The germline V gene encodes CDR1 SGHTA and CDR2 FQGNSA. CDR3: CASSWGTVSYEQYF. The CDR3 DNA is TGTGCCAGCAGCTGGGGGACAGTCTCCTACGAGCAGTACTTC.

This chain connects TRBV7-3 to TRBJ2-6; D is unresolved. This CDR3 spans 14 amino acids. Trimming left V 5 bases short and J 0 bases short, with 5 bases between. Per the germline V gene, CDR1 is SGHTA and CDR2 is FQGTGA. For the CDR3, the DNA is TGTGCCAGCAGCGTAAGCTCTGGGGCCAACGTCCTGACTTTC. Translation: CASSVSSGANVLTF.

The rearrangement links TRBV12-5 to TRBJ2-6, with D uncertain. The V end lost 9 bases, the J end lost 0 bases, and 15 bases lay between the germline ends. This CDR3 is built from 16 residues. CDR1 LGHNT and CDR2 FRNRAP come from the germline V gene. The CDR3 reads CASARPLGSGANVLTF. CDR3 DNA sequence: TGTGCTAGCGCCAGGCCTTTGGGCTCTGGGGCCAACGTCCTGACTTTC.

The V and J genes are TRBV7-8 and TRBJ1-3; D is undetermined. Germline loops: CDR1 SGHVS, CDR2 FQNEAQ. The CDR3 has 14 amino acids. Trimming removed 7 bases from V and 4 bases from J, with 14 bases in between. The CDR3, as DNA: TGTGCCAGCACCCAGGTGGCTAGGGGAAACACCATATATTTT. It yields the protein CASTQVARGNTIYF.

The J gene is TRBJ2-2, the V gene TRBV29-1; a possible D gene is TRBD2 (6 bases). The germline V gene has CDR1 SQVTM and CDR2 ANQGSEA. The CDR3 spans 12 residues. With 5 bases removed from V and 6 bases from J, the gap between germline ends came to 10 bases. The CDR3 DNA reads as TGCAGCGTTCCGGCGGGGTCCGGGGAGCTGTTTTTT. This gives the protein CSVPAGSGELFF.

The chain links TRBV7-3 to TRBJ2-5, with D tentatively TRBD1 or TRBD2 (5 bases each). Gene TRBJ2-7 matches the end of the DNA better, so the J call may be wrong. This CDR3 comprises 13 residues. Germline loops: CDR1 SGHTA, CDR2 FQGTGA. The CDR3 spells CASSFREGGEQYF. Written as DNA, the CDR3 is TGTGCCAGCAGCTTCAGGGAAGGAGGCGAGCAGTACTTC.

The chain combines TRBV5-1 with TRBJ1-1; D is undetermined. The germline CDR1 and CDR2 sequences are SGHRS and YFSETQ. V lost 3 bases to trimming and J lost 3 bases, with 18 bases between them. This CDR3 has 16 amino acids. CDR3 amino acids: CASSWRGPESDTEAFF. In DNA form, the CDR3 reads TGCGCCAGCAGCTGGCGTGGGCCTGAGTCGGACACTGAAGCTTTCTTT.

The chain recombines TRBV5-1 with TRBJ1-1; D may be TRBD1 (6 bases). CDR1 and CDR2 (germline): SGHRS, YFSETQ. The CDR3 is 14 residues long. Trimming shortened V by 2 bases and J by 4 bases, and 12 bases separated the two germline ends. The CDR3 is CASSFHRETTEAFF. The CDR3 DNA follows: TGCGCCAGCAGCTTCCACAGGGAGACCACTGAAGCTTTCTTT.

DNA of the CDR3: TGTGCCAGCAATCCGGAGGACAGGCTGAATGGCTACACCTTC. As protein: CASNPEDRLNGYTF. The rearrangement uses TRBV28 and TRBJ1-2; 7 bases agree with TRBD1. CDR1 and CDR2 (germline): MDHEN, SYDVKM. This CDR3 has 14 amino acids. Trimming took 7 bases from V and 6 from J; bases not matched to a gene: 11.

The chain links TRBV5-6 to TRBJ1-2, with TRBD1 matching over 7 bases. The germline gives CDR1 SGHDT, CDR2 YYEEEE. The CDR3 loop spans 15 amino acids. V lost 0 bases, J lost 3 bases, and 5 bases stayed unmatched. The CDR3 nucleotides are TGTGCCAGCAGCTTGGGGCCCGGGACAGACTATGGCTACACCTTC. This encodes CASSLGPGTDYGYTF.

CDR3 protein: CASSFLQGLSYGYTF. The CDR3 DNA reads as TGTGCCAGCAGCTTCTTACAGGGGCTAAGCTATGGCTACACCTTC. The chain links TRBV6-6 to TRBJ1-2; TRBD1 agrees at 7 bases. CDR1 MNHNY and CDR2 SVGAGI come from the germline V gene (reference sequence). Trimming cost V 6 bases and J 4 bases; bases outside gene matches: 11. There are 15 residues in the CDR3.